The rows below give T cell receptor beta chains drawn from one sample of a study of CD8 T cells in Susac syndrome. TCRdb independently ran MiXCR on the immunoSEQ multiplex PCR reads; one entry per CDR3 protein. Here the sample spans about 180,000 distinct CDR3 sequences, 90% to 96% being singletons. The sequenced sample was CD4+ T cells from PBMCs. The source of these receptors is a human donor with multiple sclerosis. CDR3s include the opening cysteine and the closing phenylalanine or tryptophan. D genes are given only for firm matches. The size entry is marked missing in some rows and otherwise reads once, few, many or a size class.

cdr3_aa | cdr3_nt | d_call | j_call | v_call | clone_size
CAWRVPEGRKKGSSEQFF | TGTGCCTGGAGGGTTCCCGAGGGCCGAAAAAAGGGAAGTTCGGAGCAGTTCTTC | NA | TRBJ2-1 | TRBV30 | NA
CAWSLTGSRADTQYF | TGTGCCTGGAGTTTGACAGGGAGCAGGGCAGATACGCAGTATTTT | TRBD1 | TRBJ2-3 | TRBV30 | NA
CASSYNSGSETQYF | TGTGCCAGCAGCTATAATAGCGGCTCGGAGACCCAGTACTTC | NA | TRBJ2-5 | TRBV7-2 | NA
CSVRTGAEAFF | TGCAGCGTTAGAACGGGGGCTGAAGCTTTCTTT | NA | TRBJ1-1 | TRBV29-1 | NA
CASSSTSGAIADTQYF | TGTGCCAGCAGCTCGACTAGCGGGGCTATTGCAGATACGCAGTATTTT | TRBD2 | TRBJ2-3 | TRBV11-1 | NA
CASSESATRGIYGYTF | TGTGCCAGCAGTGAATCCGCGACGCGGGGGATCTATGGCTACACCTTC | NA | TRBJ1-2 | TRBV25-1 | NA
CASRESWDSAYEQYF | TGTGCCAGCAGGGAGAGTTGGGACAGCGCCTACGAGCAGTACTTC | TRBD1 | TRBJ2-7 | TRBV2 | NA
CASSLLILVGEQFF | TGTGCCAGCAGCTTATTAATTCTGGTTGGTGAGCAGTTCTTC | NA | TRBJ2-1 | TRBV11-2 | NA
CASRPRGGSQETQYF | TGTGCCAGCAGACCCCGTGGCGGCAGTCAAGAGACCCAGTACTTC | NA | TRBJ2-5 | TRBV7-8 | once
CASSPLAGDSYEQYF | TGTGCCAGCAGCCCCTTAGCGGGGGACTCCTACGAGCAGTACTTC | TRBD2 | TRBJ2-7 | TRBV7-6 | NA
CASSVVTAYNEQFF | TGTGCCAGCAGCGTAGTAACAGCTTACAATGAGCAGTTCTTC | NA | TRBJ2-1 | TRBV9 | NA
CSARSGTEEGYTF | TGCAGTGCTCGCTCCGGGACAGAGGAGGGCTACACCTTC | TRBD1 | TRBJ1-2 | TRBV20-1 | once
CASSQAPGQPEIGRNTIYF | TGCGCCAGCAGCCAAGCACCGGGACAGCCGGAGATCGGACGAAACACCATATATTTT | TRBD1 | TRBJ1-3 | TRBV4-1 | NA
CSVDPAAPDTQYF | TGCAGCGTTGATCCGGCAGCTCCAGATACGCAGTATTTT | NA | TRBJ2-3 | TRBV29-1 | NA
CSVERRGAEAFF | TGCAGCGTTGAACGTAGGGGCGCTGAAGCTTTCTTT | NA | TRBJ1-1 | TRBV29-1 | NA
CASSQASGTGYGYTF | TGCGCCAGCAGCCAAGCCTCCGGGACAGGGTATGGCTACACCTTC | TRBD1 | TRBJ1-2 | TRBV4-1 | once
CASSPEGWTEAFF | TGTGCCAGCAGCCCAGAAGGGTGGACTGAAGCTTTCTTT | NA | TRBJ1-1 | TRBV7-8 | NA
CASSLVLQGGNEQFF | TGCGCCAGCAGCTTGGTTCTGCAGGGTGGCAATGAGCAGTTCTTC | NA | TRBJ2-1 | TRBV5-1 | NA
CASSLGLAYTDTQYF | TGTGCCAGCAGCTTAGGGCTGGCTTACACAGATACGCAGTATTTT | NA | TRBJ2-3 | TRBV7-2 | NA
CASSRDTGDTEAFF | TGCGCCAGCAGCCGGGACACAGGGGACACTGAAGCTTTCTTT | TRBD1 | TRBJ1-1 | TRBV5-1 | NA
CASSNTGANVLTF | TGTGCCAGCAGTAACACTGGGGCCAACGTCCTGACTTTC | NA | TRBJ2-6 | TRBV6-2/TRBV6-3 | NA
CASSQGTSGGYEQYF | TGCGCCAGCAGCCAAGGTACTAGCGGGGGCTACGAGCAGTACTTC | TRBD2 | TRBJ2-7 | TRBV4-1 | once
CASSQRRDRQNTIYF | TGTGCCAGCAGCCAACGGCGGGACCGACAAAACACCATATATTTT | NA | TRBJ1-3 | TRBV3-1 | NA
CAWRRGRITMNTEAFF | TGTGCCTGGAGAAGGGGACGGATTACTATGAACACTGAAGCTTTCTTT | NA | TRBJ1-1 | TRBV30 | NA
CASTYPRAGNQYF | TGTGCCAGCACCTACCCTCGGGCGGGGAACCAGTACTTC | NA | TRBJ2-7 | TRBV6-4 | NA
CAFTGTLLLGEGYTF | TGTGCCTTTACCGGGACATTACTTCTAGGAGAGGGCTACACCTTC | NA | TRBJ1-2 | TRBV30 | NA
CSASKPTEAFF | TGCAGTGCTAGTAAGCCGACTGAAGCTTTCTTT | NA | TRBJ1-1 | TRBV20-1 | NA
CASSQDGGGAREQYF | TGTGCCAGCAGCCAAGATGGCGGGGGGGCCCGTGAGCAGTACTTC | TRBD2 | TRBJ2-7 | TRBV7-2 | NA
CATSRVALLGQPLAKNIQYF | TGTGCCACCAGCAGAGTCGCCTTGTTGGGACAGCCCTTAGCCAAAAACATTCAGTACTTC | TRBD1 | TRBJ2-4 | TRBV15 | once
CASSLVGQGGSEAFF | TGTGCCAGCAGCTTGGTGGGACAGGGGGGCTCTGAAGCTTTCTTT | TRBD1 | TRBJ1-1 | TRBV5-4 | NA
CATSASPGQLFF | TGTGCCACCAGCGCCAGCCCGGGCCAACTGTTTTTT | NA | TRBJ1-4 | TRBV15 | NA